At least ten counts were recorded for the clone carrying this T cell receptor beta chain. Its specificity is not known. MiXCR, applied by TCRdb to the 5' RACE reads, yields one record per CDR3 protein. The sample yields 180,000 or so distinct CDR3 sequences, 11% seen once. This sample is drawn from a study of T cells after yellow fever vaccination. Regarding the study as a whole: Booster sampling recovered most clones from primary vaccination (approximately 96% CD4, around 88% CD8).

The CDR3 spans 15 residues. Germline CDR1 is MNHEY and CDR2 is SVGEGT. Losses at the gene ends were 5 bases for V and 3 bases for J; bases not matched to a gene: 9. This chain connects TRBV6-2 or TRBV6-3 to TRBJ1-2; 7 nucleotides match TRBD1. The TCR sequence derives from a man aged 18 to 29 who received the YFV17D yellow fever vaccine. The specimen was CD8+ T cells sorted from PBMCs, collected 15 days after the yellow fever booster vaccination. Written as DNA, the CDR3 is TGTGCCAGCAGTCCGAAGGAGACAGGGCACTATGGCTACACCTTC. Its protein product is CASSPKETGHYGYTF.